The rows below give T cell receptor beta chains drawn from one sample of a study of PD-1 blockade in classical Hodgkin lymphoma. Data came from immunoSEQ multiplex PCR; TCRdb stores just in-frame clones and leaves some out. The profile shows under 40,000 clones, roughly four fifths of them singletons. This material consisted of peripheral blood mononuclear cells (PBMCs), taken before the fourth cycle of nivolumab. All receptors derive from a human donor with classical Hodgkin lymphoma. Both conserved end residues are part of each CDR3. Each record gives: D gene, J gene, V gene, clone size, CDR3 DNA, CDR3 protein. A D gene is named only where the DNA matches it firmly. Only some rows state a clone size, as once, few, many or a class for expanded clones.

>NA|TRBJ2-3|TRBV5-4|NA
TGTGCCAGCAGCATCTTGGTGTGGGACACAGATACGCAGTATTTT
CASSILVWDTDTQYF
>NA|TRBJ2-5|TRBV5-1|NA
TGCGCCAGCAGGCTGGGGGGACAAGAGACCCAGTACTTC
CASRLGGQETQYF
>NA|TRBJ2-4|TRBV27|NA
TGTGCCAGCAGCCTCCGGGTCCAAAACATTCAGTACTTC
CASSLRVQNIQYF
>TRBD1|TRBJ1-2|TRBV2|NA
TGTGCCAGCAGTGGGCGGGACAGGGGCCGGGGCTACACCTTC
CASSGRDRGRGYTF
>NA|TRBJ1-1|TRBV4-2|once
TGTGCCAGCAGCCAAGAGCTGGGGACTGAAGCTTTCTTT
CASSQELGTEAFF
>NA|TRBJ2-7|TRBV10-3|NA
TGTGCCATCAGTGAGTCGGGCCGCGAGACCTACGAGCAGTACTTC
CAISESGRETYEQYF
>NA|TRBJ1-3|TRBV7-6|few
TGTGCCAGCAGCTTAGCCACAGTGAGCTCTGGAAACACCATATATTTT
CASSLATVSSGNTIYF
>NA|TRBJ1-5|TRBV28|few
TGTGCCAGCAGTTTAGTAAGGCAGCCCCAGCATTTT
CASSLVRQPQHF
>NA|TRBJ2-2|TRBV4-3|NA
TGCGCCAGCAGCCGAGACAGTTACACCGGGGAGCTGTTTTTT
CASSRDSYTGELFF
>NA|TRBJ1-1|TRBV5-1|NA
TGCGCCAGCGAACCCGGGACGATAGGGGCAGGCACTGAAGCTTTCTTT
CASEPGTIGAGTEAFF
>NA|TRBJ1-2|TRBV7-2|once
TGTGCCAGCAGCCCCCGACGGGGTTCGGACTACGGCTACACCTTC
CASSPRRGSDYGYTF
>NA|TRBJ1-4|TRBV5-1|NA
TGCGCCAGCAGGCTGGGGGCAACTAATGAAAAACTGTTTTTT
CASRLGATNEKLFF
>TRBD1|TRBJ1-4|TRBV5-4|NA
TGTGCCAGCAGCTATCAGGGGGCTTATGAAAAACTGTTTTTT
CASSYQGAYEKLFF
>TRBD2|TRBJ2-1|TRBV7-8|NA
TGTGCCAGCAGCCCCACCTTTAGCGGGGGGGCCTCCTACAATGAGCAGTTCTTC
CASSPTFSGGASYNEQFF
>NA|TRBJ1-1|TRBV7-9|few
TGTGCCAGCAGCCCCGATGGCCCTGAAGCTTTCTTT
CASSPDGPEAFF
>TRBD2|TRBJ2-2|TRBV28|NA
TGTGCCAGCAGTTTATATCTAGCGGGGACGAACACCGGGGAGCTGTTTTTT
CASSLYLAGTNTGELFF
>TRBD1|TRBJ1-2|TRBV5-1|NA
TGCGCCAGCAGCTTGGGTCTCGGGACAGGAGAGAAGGGCTACACCTTC
CASSLGLGTGEKGYTF